The rows below give T cell receptor beta chains drawn from one sample of a study of PD-L1 blockade in urothelial cancer. The data were produced by immunoSEQ multiplex PCR, yet TCRdb's version contains in-frame clones alone and is incomplete. The sample lists 80,000 to 100,000 clones; around 80% were seen once. Specimen: PBMCs, collected around atezolizumab (anti-PD-L1) treatment. The receptors come from a man in his 70s with urothelial cancer. Each CDR3 is given with its conserved first and last residue. The D gene is left open where the match is weak. Clone size is given for some rows only: seen once, a few or many times, or a class if the clone is expanded.

D	size	V	J	CDR3	DNA
NA	NA	TRBV29-1	TRBJ2-6	CSVQQGANVLTF	TGCAGCGTACAACAGGGGGCCAACGTCCTGACTTTC
NA	few	TRBV5-6	TRBJ2-2	CASSFTRNGELFF	TGTGCCAGCAGCTTCACCAGGAACGGGGAGCTGTTTTTT
TRBD2	few	TRBV6-5	TRBJ2-2	CASSTSGRGTGELFF	TGTGCCAGCAGCACTAGCGGGAGGGGCACCGGGGAGCTGTTTTTT
TRBD2	once	TRBV5-1	TRBJ2-3	CASSLELAGGDTQYF	TGCGCCAGCAGCTTGGAACTAGCGGGGGGGGATACGCAGTATTTT
TRBD1	NA	TRBV2	TRBJ2-1	CASSADRGVYNEQFF	TGTGCCAGCAGTGCCGACAGGGGTGTCTACAATGAGCAGTTCTTC
NA	NA	TRBV9	TRBJ2-3	CASSVSPSTDTQYF	TGTGCCAGCAGCGTCTCCCCCAGCACAGATACGCAGTATTTT
TRBD2	NA	TRBV6-1	TRBJ2-6	CASSERGDLSGANVLTF	TGTGCCAGCAGTGAGCGGGGGGATCTCTCTGGGGCCAACGTCCTGACTTTC
NA	NA	TRBV7-8	TRBJ2-3	CASINPELGDTQYF	TGTGCCAGCATCAATCCTGAACTCGGAGATACGCAGTATTTT
NA	NA	TRBV10-3	TRBJ2-3	CAISEGVQGDTQYF	TGTGCCATCAGTGAGGGTGTTCAGGGGGATACGCAGTATTTT
NA	NA	TRBV2	TRBJ2-7	CASSVWTEGMREQYF	TGTGCCAGCAGTGTTTGGACCGAGGGAATGCGGGAGCAGTACTTC
NA	NA	TRBV9	TRBJ1-4	CASSVAGGDGINEKLFF	TGTGCCAGCAGCGTAGCGGGGGGGGACGGGATTAATGAAAAACTGTTTTTT
TRBD2	once	TRBV7-8	TRBJ2-1	CASSPSGGNEQFF	TGTGCCAGCAGCCCTAGCGGCGGAAATGAGCAGTTCTTC
TRBD2	few	TRBV7-2	TRBJ2-5	CASSFAGGPTVQETQYF	TGTGCCAGCAGCTTTGCGGGAGGGCCGACAGTACAAGAGACCCAGTACTTC
NA	NA	TRBV5-1	TRBJ1-1	CASSLGGGARGTEAFF	TGCGCCAGCAGCTTGGGCGGCGGGGCTCGGGGCACTGAAGCTTTCTTT
TRBD2	NA	TRBV5-6	TRBJ2-5	CASTPLGGTQETQYF	TGTGCCAGCACCCCTCTGGGAGGGACCCAAGAGACCCAGTACTTC
TRBD2	NA	TRBV2	TRBJ2-2	CASSPRREIFDTGELFF	TGTGCCAGCAGTCCCAGGCGGGAGATCTTTGACACCGGGGAGCTGTTTTTT
NA	NA	TRBV7-2	TRBJ1-5	CASSTQHGQPQHF	TGTGCCAGCAGCACCCAACACGGGCAGCCCCAGCATTTT
NA	once	TRBV5-4	TRBJ2-3	CASSFAGRGSHTQYF	TGTGCCAGCAGCTTTGCCGGAAGGGGGAGCCATACGCAGTATTTT
TRBD2	NA	TRBV10-3	TRBJ2-3	CAIRGTSGELFTDTQYF	TGTGCCATCAGGGGGACTAGCGGGGAGCTTTTTACAGATACGCAGTATTTT
NA	NA	TRBV11-3	TRBJ2-1	CASSLDWVGGYNEQFF	TGTGCCAGCAGCTTAGATTGGGTGGGAGGCTACAATGAGCAGTTCTTC
NA	NA	TRBV7-9	TRBJ1-2	CASSLGQSPNYGYTF	TGTGCCAGCAGCTTAGGACAGTCCCCTAACTATGGCTACACCTTC
TRBD1	NA	TRBV5-1	TRBJ1-1	CASSFGTGGTEAFF	TGCGCCAGCAGCTTCGGGACAGGCGGCACTGAAGCTTTCTTT
NA	NA	TRBV13	TRBJ1-1	CASTTDSKNTEAFF	TGTGCCAGCACCACCGACAGTAAGAACACTGAAGCTTTCTTT
NA	NA	TRBV19	TRBJ1-1	CASSSRGNTEAFF	TGTGCCAGTAGTAGCAGGGGGAACACTGAAGCTTTCTTT
NA	NA	TRBV4-1	TRBJ2-2	CASSQDQGTAENTGELFF	TGCGCCAGCAGCCAAGATCAGGGGACGGCAGAAAACACCGGGGAGCTGTTTTTT
TRBD2	NA	TRBV27	TRBJ2-7	CASSAHGGTAYEQYF	TGTGCCAGCAGTGCCCACGGGGGGACCGCCTACGAGCAGTACTTC
NA	NA	TRBV10-3	TRBJ1-4	CAISSGVGEKLFF	TGTGCCATCAGTTCCGGGGTAGGAGAAAAACTGTTTTTT
TRBD1	NA	TRBV7-9	TRBJ1-3	CASSLTRDSSGNTIYF	TGTGCCAGCAGCTTAACGCGGGACAGCTCTGGAAACACCATATATTTT
NA	NA	TRBV9	TRBJ2-3	CASSVGNWEVTDTQYF	TGTGCCAGCAGCGTAGGAAACTGGGAGGTCACAGATACGCAGTATTTT
TRBD1	once	TRBV9	TRBJ1-3	CASSVGDRPSSGNTIYF	TGTGCCAGCAGCGTAGGGGACAGGCCATCCTCTGGAAACACCATATATTTT
TRBD2	NA	TRBV4-2	TRBJ2-1	CASSQGLAGESEQFF	TGTGCCAGCAGCCAAGGACTAGCGGGGGAGAGTGAGCAGTTCTTC
NA	once	TRBV15	TRBJ2-1	CATGATYNEQFF	TGTGCCACCGGGGCAACATACAATGAGCAGTTCTTC
TRBD1	NA	TRBV4-1	TRBJ1-3	CASSQDHRGPSGNTIYF	TGCGCCAGCAGCCAAGATCACAGGGGACCCTCTGGAAACACCATATATTTT
NA	once	TRBV6-1	TRBJ1-1	CASSLREGRTEAFF	TGTGCCAGCAGCCTTAGGGAGGGACGAACTGAAGCTTTCTTT
TRBD2	NA	TRBV2	TRBJ2-3	CASSGGTSERDTQYF	TGTGCCAGCAGTGGTGGGACTAGCGAGAGAGATACGCAGTATTTT
NA	NA	TRBV28	TRBJ1-1	CAIRQLNTEAFF	TGTGCCATCCGACAGCTGAACACTGAAGCTTTCTTT
NA	NA	TRBV4-1	TRBJ1-1	CASRILGGANTEAFF	TGCGCCAGCCGCATTCTGGGGGGTGCGAACACTGAAGCTTTCTTT
NA	NA	TRBV27	TRBJ1-4	CASRWGYNEKLFF	TGTGCCAGCAGATGGGGCTATAATGAAAAACTGTTTTTT
TRBD2	NA	TRBV7-3	TRBJ2-7	CASSLEGTSGSYEQYF	TGTGCCAGCAGCTTAGAAGGGACTAGCGGAAGCTACGAGCAGTACTTC
NA	few	TRBV9	TRBJ1-3	CASSVDPGSGNTIYF	TGTGCCAGCAGCGTAGACCCAGGCTCTGGAAACACCATATATTTT
TRBD2	NA	TRBV9	TRBJ2-2	CASSPSGGRNTGELFF	TGTGCCAGCAGCCCATCGGGGGGGCGGAACACCGGGGAGCTGTTTTTT